Below, 11 T cell receptor beta chains from the same sample are listed, as sequenced in a study of post-analysis software for immune sequencing data. Antigens of these TCRs are unknown. Study outcomes and limitations: Several TRBV segments (TRBV5-6, TRBV5-1 and TRBV20-1 among them) occurred more frequently in patients than in controls.

Libraries were made from TCR beta cDNA, and they carried unique molecular identifiers. From the PCR reads, TCRdb called clonotypes with MiXCR, one entry per CDR3 protein. The data show about 430,000 distinct CDR3 sequences, about 39% seen once. The source material was blood. These receptors came from a girl aged 2 to 10 with multiple sclerosis.

The rearrangement uses TRBV7-2 and TRBJ2-5; D is ambiguous. The CDR3 spans 12 residues. Trimming took off 2 bases at V and 5 bases at J, with 6 bases between the two ends. Germline V gives CDR1 SGHTA, CDR2 FQGNSA. CDR3 sequence (DNA): TGTGCCAGCAGCTTAATGGTTGAGACCCAGTACTTC. Encoded protein: CASSLMVETQYF.

This clonotype was found once. This chain uses TRBV29-1 with TRBJ1-1; D unresolved. Germline V lookup: CDR1 SQVTM, CDR2 ANQGSEA. The CDR3 runs 11 residues. Trimming removed 7 bases from V and 5 bases from J, with 11 bases in between. DNA of the CDR3: TGCAGCGGGGAAGGAGAAACTGAAGCTTTCTTT. It translates to CSGEGETEAFF.

Note on this clonotype: A junction end diverges from the germline sequence, so it may reflect a read error. V usage is TRBV7-8 and J usage is TRBJ2-7, with 8 bases fitting TRBD2. The CDR3 spans 15 residues. The V gene's germline CDR1 is SGHVS and CDR2 FQNEAQ. This chain's CDR3 is CASSTRLAWTYEQYF. The CDR3 DNA follows: TGCGCCAGCAGCACCCGACTAGCGTGGACCTACGAGCAGTACTTC.

The chain couples TRBV29-1 to TRBJ2-7; D may be TRBD1 (6 bases). V shed 7 bases and J shed 0 bases, with 13 bases lying between them. The germline CDR1 and CDR2 sequences are SQVTM and ANQGSEA. There are 13 residues in the CDR3. The DNA for the CDR3 is TGCAGCGCCCGGGACACGGCCTCCTACGAGCAGTACTTC. It encodes CSARDTASYEQYF.

This clonotype came up a few times. This chain links TRBV20-1 with TRBJ1-2; TRBD1 matches 11 bases. There are 15 residues in the CDR3. The germline CDR1 and CDR2 sequences are DFQATT and SNEGSKA (reference sequence). V trimming: 0 bases; J trimming: 4 bases; junction bases outside the gene matches: 4. The CDR3 DNA reads as TGCAGTGCTAGAGATCTAGGACAGGGGGCCTATGGCTACACCTTC. Translation: CSARDLGQGAYGYTF.

This chain joins TRBV3-1 and TRBJ2-5, with D possibly matching TRBD1 (6 bases). Germline V lookup: CDR1 LGHDT, CDR2 YNNKEL (reference sequence). The CDR3 spans 14 residues. Trimming removed 4 bases at V and 1 base at J, with 10 bases between. The CDR3 protein is CASSPFRGQETQYF. For the CDR3, the DNA is TGTGCCAGCAGCCCGTTCAGGGGCCAAGAGACCCAGTACTTC.

The chain couples TRBV28 to TRBJ2-1; D not certain. The CDR3 extends over 14 amino acids. CDR1 is MDHEN, CDR2 SYDVKM, per germline. The V end was cut by 3 bases, the J end by 6 bases, with 12 bases between. The CDR3 sequence is CASSLVLRRNEQFF. The CDR3 region has the DNA TGTGCCAGCAGTTTGGTTCTGCGCCGCAATGAGCAGTTCTTC.

As DNA, the CDR3 is TGTGCCAGCAAGGGGGGTTATGGCTACACCTTC. It is translated as CASKGGYGYTF. The chain is built from TRBV25-1 and TRBJ1-2; D possibly corresponds to TRBD1 (6 bases). Trimming removed 7 bases from V and 5 bases from J, with 8 bases in between. The CDR3 totals 11 residues. Germline V gives CDR1 MGHDK, CDR2 SYGVNS.

This clonotype has a handful of counts. The chain is built from TRBV6-6 and TRBJ2-7; D remains unclear. Per the germline V gene, CDR1 is MNHNY and CDR2 is SVGAGI (reference sequence). CDR3 length equals 14 residues. Trimming removed 5 bases at V and 7 bases at J, with 18 bases between. The CDR3 reads CASSIQPTTEEQYF. The DNA of the CDR3 is TGTGCCAGCAGTATACAGCCGACCACAGAGGAGCAGTACTTC.

The rearrangement joins TRBV10-3 to TRBJ2-1; maybe TRBD1 (6 bases). V lost 1 base, J lost 8 bases, and 15 bases lay in between. Per germline, CDR1 ENHRY and CDR2 SYGVKD. The CDR3 extends over 15 amino acids. DNA of the CDR3: TGTGCCATCAGTGAGTGGGGGCTAGGTCAATATGAGCAGTTCTTC. The encoded protein is CAISEWGLGQYEQFF.

This rearrangement joins TRBV20-1 to TRBJ2-5, with 10 bases identical to TRBD2. V trimming: 6 bases; J trimming: 11 bases; junction bases outside the gene matches: 15. CDR1 is DFQATT and CDR2 is SNEGSKA in the germline V gene (reference sequence). The CDR3 loop spans 14 amino acids. The CDR3 sequence: CSAIWASGSGEQYF. CDR3 nucleotide sequence: TGCAGTGCCATCTGGGCTAGCGGGAGTGGTGAGCAGTACTTC.